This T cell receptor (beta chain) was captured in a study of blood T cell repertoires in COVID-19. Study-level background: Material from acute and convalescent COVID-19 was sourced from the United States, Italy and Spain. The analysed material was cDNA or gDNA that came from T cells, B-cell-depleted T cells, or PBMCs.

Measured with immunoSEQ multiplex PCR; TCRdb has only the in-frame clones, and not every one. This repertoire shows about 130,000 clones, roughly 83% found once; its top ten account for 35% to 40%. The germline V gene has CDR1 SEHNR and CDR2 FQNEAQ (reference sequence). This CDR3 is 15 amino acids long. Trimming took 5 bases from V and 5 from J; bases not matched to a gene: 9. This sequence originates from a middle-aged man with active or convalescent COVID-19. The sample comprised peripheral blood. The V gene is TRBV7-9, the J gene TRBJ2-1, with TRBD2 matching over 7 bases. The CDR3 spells CASSPRPGGHNEQFF. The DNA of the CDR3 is TGTGCCAGCAGCCCCCGGCCGGGGGGACACAATGAGCAGTTCTTC.